This is a list of T cell receptor beta chains from one sample in a study of T cells after yellow fever vaccination. TCRdb re-derived calls from the 5' RACE reads in MiXCR, one entry per CDR3 protein. Of approximately 300,000 distinct CDR3 sequences in the sample, roughly 10% were seen once. Sequences were derived from CD4+ T cells sorted from PBMCs, sampled 45 days after the yellow fever booster vaccination. The source is a young man who received the YFV17D yellow fever vaccine. Both conserved end residues are part of each CDR3. Each record gives: D gene, V gene, CDR3 length, clone size, J gene, CDR3 DNA, CDR3 protein. A D gene is named only where the DNA matches it firmly. Rows give clone size only sometimes, using once, few, many, or a class for an expanded clone.

>TRBD1|TRBV12-3/TRBV12-4|16|few|TRBJ2-5
TGTGCCAGCAGTTTTAAGGGACAGGGGGCACGAGAGACCCAGTACTTC
CASSFKGQGARETQYF
>TRBD2|TRBV3-1|14|few|TRBJ2-5
TGTGCCAGCAGCCAAGATCGGAGCGGGGGGGCCCAGTACTTC
CASSQDRSGGAQYF
>TRBD2|TRBV7-2|15|few|TRBJ2-3
TGTGCCAGCAGAACGGGACTAGTGAGCACAGATACGCAGTATTTT
CASRTGLVSTDTQYF
>TRBD1|TRBV7-2|13|once|TRBJ1-1
TGTGCCAGCAGCTGGGGACAGGTCCCCCTAGGCTCCTTT
CASSWGQVPLGSF
>NA|TRBV5-1|17|many|TRBJ2-3
TGCGCCAGCAGCTTGCGCGGACAGACGAGGGTCCCAGATACGCAGTATTTT
CASSLRGQTRVPDTQYF
>NA|TRBV28|15|NA|TRBJ1-6
TGTGCCAGCAACGGGGGTAGCTCCTATAATTCACCCCTCCACTTT
CASNGGSSYNSPLHF
>NA|TRBV4-3|14|many|TRBJ2-1
TGCGCCAGCAGCCAAATGGGACTTAAGGGTGAGCAGTTCTTC
CASSQMGLKGEQFF
>NA|TRBV12-3/TRBV12-4|13|NA|TRBJ1-2
TGTGCCAGCAGTTTAAACCGGAGGGCTGGCTACACCTTC
CASSLNRRAGYTF
>NA|TRBV6-2/TRBV6-3|14|NA|TRBJ2-3
TGTGCCAGCAGTTTAAAGGCCTTCACAGATACGCAGTATTTT
CASSLKAFTDTQYF
>NA|TRBV7-2|14|many|TRBJ1-1
TGTGCCAGCAGCTTACAGGGCATGGACACTGAAGCTTTCTTT
CASSLQGMDTEAFF
>NA|TRBV18|13|many|TRBJ2-7
TGTGCCAGCTCACCAGGGGGAAACTACGAGCAGTACTTC
CASSPGGNYEQYF
>NA|TRBV12-3/TRBV12-4|14|NA|TRBJ1-5
TGTGCCAGCAGCGCGGCACAGGGCAATCAGCCCCAGCATTTT
CASSAAQGNQPQHF
>NA|TRBV5-1|15|few|TRBJ1-1
TGCGCCAGCAGCAGCGACACCTCCGGGAACACTGAAGCTTTCTTT
CASSSDTSGNTEAFF
>NA|TRBV2|14|few|TRBJ1-5
TGTGCCAGCAGTGAAGCGACGGCCCGGGGAGTCCAGCATTTT
CASSEATARGVQHF
>TRBD1|TRBV7-8|16|few|TRBJ2-4
TGTGCCAGCAGCTTAGGCGGAGGGGACAGGGGATACATTCAGTACTTC
CASSLGGGDRGYIQYF
>NA|TRBV5-1|13|NA|TRBJ1-2
TGCGCCAGCGGCCGAGGCGGCGGCGAGGGCTACACCTTC
CASGRGGGEGYTF
>NA|TRBV20-1|11|once|TRBJ2-1
TGCAGTGCGAGTCGAGGGGGTGAGCAGTTCTTC
CSASRGGEQFF
>NA|TRBV28|14|NA|TRBJ2-5
TGTGCCAGCAGTGGCGGCTTGGGAGGGGGGACCCAGTACTTC
CASSGGLGGGTQYF
>NA|TRBV7-2|14|few|TRBJ2-2
TGTGCCAGCAGCTTTTCAACAGGGTCCGGGGAGCTGTTTTTT
CASSFSTGSGELFF
>NA|TRBV7-7|11|NA|TRBJ1-2
TGTGCCAGCAGCTTAGATCCTGGCTACACCTTC
CASSLDPGYTF
>TRBD1|TRBV12-3/TRBV12-4|14|NA|TRBJ1-1
TGTGCCAGCAGTTCAACGACAGGGGGTTCTGAAGCTTTCTTT
CASSSTTGGSEAFF
>NA|TRBV4-1|15|once|TRBJ2-1
TGCGCCAGCAGCCAGGGCCACGGGGAACGGAATGAGCAGTTCTTC
CASSQGHGERNEQFF
>TRBD2|TRBV20-1|12|NA|TRBJ2-1
TGCAGTGCGGGAGGACTAGACAATGAGCAGTTCTTC
CSAGGLDNEQFF